This is a list of T cell receptor beta chains from one sample in a study of post-analysis software for immune sequencing data. TCRdb itself ran the PCR reads through MiXCR, one entry per CDR3 protein. The sample contains 700,000 to 800,000 distinct CDR3 sequences, roughly 27% of which appear only once. Sequencing input: blood. Source of these receptors: a girl between 10 and 17 years old with multiple sclerosis. CDR3s include the opening cysteine and the closing phenylalanine or tryptophan. A D gene is named only where the DNA matches it firmly. Clone size, where shown, is once, few, many, or a class for clones that have expanded.

j_gene,v_gene,abundance,d_gene,CDR3aa,CDR3nt
TRBJ1-6,TRBV3-1,.,.,CASSQDSPLHF,TGTGCCAGCAGCCAAGATTCACCCCTCCACTTT
TRBJ2-2,TRBV10-3,.,.,CAISWTDPNTGELFF,TGTGCCATCAGTTGGACAGACCCTAACACCGGGGAGCTGTTTTTT
TRBJ2-5,TRBV6-2/TRBV6-3,.,TRBD2,CASSPSGVTETQYF,TGTGCCAGCAGCCCCAGCGGGGTGACGGAGACCCAGTACTTC
TRBJ2-3,TRBV7-2,.,TRBD2,CASSLERGGTDTQYF,TGTGCCAGCAGCTTAGAGCGGGGGGGCACAGATACGCAGTATTTT
TRBJ2-5,TRBV12-3/TRBV12-4,.,.,CASSPGGFPETQYF,TGTGCCAGCAGTCCTGGGGGTTTCCCAGAGACCCAGTACTTC
TRBJ2-1,TRBV4-1,many,.,CASSQAQASSYNEQFF,TGCGCCAGCAGCCAGGCCCAGGCGAGCTCCTACAATGAGCAGTTCTTC
TRBJ2-3,TRBV20-1,.,.,CSAGDRGAADTQYF,TGCAGTGCTGGAGATCGGGGGGCGGCAGATACGCAGTATTTT
TRBJ1-6,TRBV5-5,few,.,CASSSGGSYNSPLHF,TGTGCCAGCAGCTCGGGCGGTTCCTATAATTCACCCCTCCACTTT
TRBJ1-5,TRBV3-1,.,.,CASSPFGQPYSNQPQHF,TGTGCCAGCAGCCCATTCGGACAGCCATATAGCAATCAGCCCCAGCATTTT
TRBJ1-5,TRBV20-1,.,.,CSARFSEAMNQPQHF,TGCAGTGCTAGGTTCTCCGAGGCGATGAACCAGCCCCAGCATTTT
TRBJ2-7,TRBV10-3,.,.,CAISARLEGKIGGEQYF,TGTGCCATCAGTGCGCGTTTGGAGGGTAAGATCGGTGGTGAGCAGTACTTC
TRBJ2-3,TRBV28,.,TRBD2,CAGGTSGIKDTQYF,TGTGCCGGGGGGACTAGCGGGATAAAAGATACGCAGTATTTT
TRBJ2-1,TRBV27,.,.,CASSLSSGQGKNEQFF,TGTGCCAGCAGTTTAAGTTCGGGGCAGGGGAAAAATGAGCAGTTCTTC
TRBJ2-3,TRBV4-2,many,.,CASSQEFRDTQYF,TGTGCCAGCAGCCAAGAGTTCCGCGATACGCAGTATTTT
TRBJ1-4,TRBV7-2,.,.,CASSSRGTPGGEKLFF,TGTGCCAGCAGCAGCCGGGGGACACCTGGGGGTGAAAAACTGTTTTTT
TRBJ1-1,TRBV20-1,few,TRBD1,CSAQPGTGNTEAFF,TGCAGTGCTCAACCCGGGACAGGTAACACTGAAGCTTTCTTT
TRBJ2-7,TRBV4-1,few,TRBD2,CASSAESPGGSSYEQYF,TGCGCCAGCAGCGCTGAGAGTCCCGGGGGGAGCTCCTACGAGCAGTACTTC
TRBJ1-5,TRBV4-3,many,.,CASSLGLDQPQHF,TGCGCCAGCAGTCTAGGGCTGGATCAGCCCCAGCATTTT
TRBJ1-2,TRBV29-1,.,TRBD1,CSVTGGKGPGGYTF,TGCAGCGTGACAGGGGGTAAAGGACCCGGGGGCTACACCTTC
TRBJ1-1,TRBV25-1,few,.,CASSGSGALNTEAFF,TGTGCCAGCAGTGGATCAGGGGCGTTGAACACTGAAGCTTTCTTT
TRBJ2-3,TRBV29-1,few,.,CSVHRGGDVDTQYF,TGCAGCGTTCACAGGGGAGGGGACGTTGATACGCAGTATTTT
TRBJ1-2,TRBV20-1,.,.,CSARVNTNYGYTF,TGCAGTGCCAGGGTCAATACTAACTATGGCTACACCTTC
TRBJ2-7,TRBV7-9,.,TRBD2,CASSPLRGGLAGGYEQYF,TGTGCCAGCAGCCCCCTTCGTGGGGGGCTAGCGGGTGGATACGAGCAGTACTTC
TRBJ2-7,TRBV7-9,.,.,CASMNAVPYEQYF,TGTGCCAGCATGAATGCCGTCCCCTACGAGCAGTACTTC
TRBJ2-5,TRBV7-9,.,.,CASRPGLAAQETQYF,TGTGCCAGCAGGCCCGGATTAGCTGCGCAAGAGACCCAGTACTTC
TRBJ2-5,TRBV28,.,.,CASRQGGETQYF,TGTGCCAGCAGACAAGGGGGGGAGACCCAGTACTTC
TRBJ1-1,TRBV29-1,.,.,CSVVYTWGTEAFF,TGCAGCGTTGTATATACGTGGGGCACTGAAGCTTTCTTT
TRBJ2-1,TRBV18,few,.,CASSPRDSIPDNEQFF,TGTGCCAGCTCACCACGGGACTCAATTCCGGACAATGAGCAGTTCTTC
TRBJ2-6,TRBV7-9,.,.,CASSLGIGANVPTF,TGTGCCAGCAGCTTAGGGATTGGGGCCAACGTCCCGACTTTC
TRBJ2-7,TRBV27,few,TRBD2,CASSPRTSGSPSHEQYF,TGTGCCAGCAGTCCAAGGACTAGCGGGAGTCCGTCGCACGAGCAGTACTTC
TRBJ2-3,TRBV4-1,many,TRBD1,CASSLRDRSTDTQYF,TGCGCCAGCAGCCTCCGGGACAGAAGCACAGATACGCAGTATTTT
TRBJ2-3,TRBV12-3/TRBV12-4,.,.,CASRGHSNSNTQYF,TGTGCCAGCAGGGGTCACTCTAATTCTAATACGCAGTATTTT
TRBJ2-3,TRBV6-5,.,.,CASSYWNSQDTQYF,TGTGCCAGCAGTTACTGGAATAGCCAAGATACGCAGTATTTT
TRBJ2-7,TRBV29-1,.,.,CSVETRDSTYEQYF,TGCAGCGTCGAAACCCGGGACTCAACCTACGAGCAGTACTTC
TRBJ1-2,TRBV5-1,.,.,CASSLGPSFDSYGYTF,TGCGCCAGCAGCTTGGGTCCCAGCTTTGACAGCTATGGCTACACCTTC
TRBJ2-1,TRBV29-1,few,TRBD2,CSVPRTSGGYNEQFF,TGCAGCGTACCAAGGACTAGCGGGGGTTACAATGAGCAGTTCTTC
TRBJ2-7,TRBV7-2,few,TRBD2,CASSPRTSGWDEQYF,TGTGCCAGCAGCCCACGGACTAGCGGGTGGGACGAGCAGTACTTC
TRBJ2-7,TRBV4-1,.,TRBD1,CASSQERGTGGGEQYF,TGCGCCAGCAGCCAAGAACGTGGGACAGGGGGGGGCGAGCAGTACTTC
TRBJ2-1,TRBV11-3,.,TRBD2,CTSSSTGIAGGLSYNEQFF,TGTACCAGCAGCTCGACAGGAATCGCGGGGGGACTATCCTACAATGAGCAGTTCTTC
TRBJ2-1,TRBV29-1,few,TRBD2,CSVGRLAGGGNEQFF,TGCAGCGTTGGTAGGCTAGCGGGGGGGGGCAATGAGCAGTTCTTC
TRBJ1-5,TRBV12-3/TRBV12-4,.,TRBD1,CASSTGGGYQPQHF,TGTGCCAGCAGTACAGGGGGCGGGTATCAGCCCCAGCATTTT
TRBJ2-5,TRBV20-1,many,.,CSAGAEETQYF,TGCAGTGCGGGGGCGGAAGAGACCCAGTACTTC
TRBJ2-5,TRBV10-3,few,TRBD2,CAIRGASGTQETQYF,TGTGCCATCAGAGGGGCTAGCGGGACCCAAGAGACCCAGTACTTC
TRBJ2-7,TRBV9,many,.,CASSVETGWDYEQYF,TGTGCCAGCAGCGTAGAAACAGGGTGGGACTACGAGCAGTACTTC
TRBJ2-3,TRBV15,few,.,CATSRDWTGETDTQYF,TGTGCCACCAGCAGAGATTGGACGGGAGAGACAGATACGCAGTATTTT
TRBJ2-1,TRBV6-6,.,TRBD2,CAGHSGANEQFF,TGTGCCGGCCATAGCGGGGCCAATGAGCAGTTCTTC
TRBJ2-3,TRBV2,many,.,CASSPVGTDTQYF,TGTGCCAGCAGTCCCGTGGGCACAGATACGCAGTATTTT
TRBJ2-5,TRBV9,few,TRBD2,CASSTTGVAGQETQYF,TGTGCCAGCAGCACGACCGGGGTAGCGGGGCAAGAGACCCAGTACTTC
TRBJ2-7,TRBV18,.,TRBD2,CASSPGTSGEQYF,TGTGCCAGCTCACCAGGGACTAGCGGCGAGCAGTACTTC
TRBJ2-5,TRBV7-2,few,.,CASSLHRREGTQYF,TGTGCCAGCAGCTTACATCGGCGAGAGGGGACCCAGTACTTC
TRBJ1-2,TRBV6-5,.,.,CASRDPRAPNYGYTF,TGTGCCAGCAGGGACCCCAGGGCCCCTAACTATGGCTACACCTTC
TRBJ2-4,TRBV10-2,.,.,CASSRSWVGDIQYF,TGCGCCAGCAGCCGATCATGGGTCGGGGACATTCAGTACTTC
TRBJ2-2,TRBV28,.,.,CASSHGSNYGELFF,TGTGCCAGCAGTCACGGGTCGAACTACGGGGAGCTGTTTTTT
TRBJ1-5,TRBV5-1,.,TRBD1,CASGWTGDQPQHF,TGCGCCAGCGGCTGGACAGGGGATCAGCCCCAGCATTTT
TRBJ2-5,TRBV20-1,few,.,CSARETTYSETQYF,TGCAGTGCTAGAGAAACTACTTACTCTGAGACCCAGTACTTC